This T cell receptor beta chain is drawn from a study of cytomegalovirus exposure and HLA in healthy donors. Study-wide results and limits: Common viral pathogens (according to a later analysis) appeared linked to several of the most significant clusters. Associated with HLA alleles at 0.05 false discovery rate in a later analysis were about 17,000 TCR beta sequences.

The CDR3 covers 17 residues. Germline V gene lookup returns CDR1 SGHKS and CDR2 YYEKEE (reference sequence). V lost 1 base to trimming and J lost 2 bases, with 19 bases between them. Comment on this clone: No antigen is known for it.

The primer mix had 60 Vbeta and 13 Jbeta primers. Produced via immunoSEQ multiplex PCR; TCRdb's table is partial and in-frame only. The sample has just over 150,000 clones; roughly 80% are singletons. The TCR was taken from a woman in her thirties in good health and CMV-seronegative. V and J are TRBV5-5 and TRBJ2-7; possible D gene TRBD1, 6 bases. The sequenced sample consisted of PBMCs. This chain's CDR3 is CASSLQGFGLSTYEQYF. In nucleotides, the CDR3 is TGTGCCAGCAGCTTGCAGGGGTTCGGCCTCTCTACCTACGAGCAGTACTTC.